The present T cell receptor beta chain was sequenced within a study of blood T cell repertoires in COVID-19. About the research overall: Samples of COVID-19 (acute and convalescent) were obtained from the United States, Italy and Spain.

Germline CDR1 reads SGHVS; CDR2 reads FQNEAQ. Deletions cut 2 bases from V and 7 bases from J, with 9 bases between. The CDR3 contains 13 residues. Clones were read by immunoSEQ multiplex PCR, and TCRdb kept only the in-frame ones, dropping some. Of hundreds of thousands of clones listed, 65% to 90% are singletons. Those enrolled, adults aged roughly 18 to 95 years, came from about 24 US areas. Sequences were obtained from PBMCs or T cells enriched from blood (not recorded which). The sequence was obtained from a man aged 40-49 years who had recovered from COVID-19. The genes are TRBV7-8 and TRBJ2-1, with D perhaps matching TRBD2 (5 bases). The CDR3 sequence: CASSLWTGNEQFF. Here the CDR3 DNA reads TGTGCCAGCAGCTTATGGACTGGAAATGAGCAGTTCTTC. The full variable domain, completed using reference TRBV7-8 and TRBJ2-1, is GAGVSQSPRYKVAKRGQDVALRCDPISGHVSLFWYQQALGQGPEFLTYFQNEAQLDKSGLPSDRFFAERPEGSVSTLKIQRTQQEDSAVYLCASSLWTGNEQFFGPGTRLTVL.